The T cell receptor (beta chain) described here comes from a study of CD4 T cells in relation to SARS-CoV-2 and coronaviruses. Comment on this clone: Antigen: not known.

CD4+ T cells from unexposed donors were obtained before the COVID-19 pandemic (2011-2018). Isolation of CD4+ T cells took place after roughly nine days in culture. Some clones are missing from TCRdb's copy, which holds only in-frame ones; the method was immunoSEQ multiplex PCR. The sample has some 21,000 clones; 76% are singletons. This sequence originates from a human donor in good health. The sequencing input was CD4+ T cells from PBMCs, cultured in vitro.

This CDR3 reads CASSIAGTEKETQYF. The CDR3 DNA reads TGCGCCAGCAGCATTGCCGGGACAGAGAAAGAGACCCAGTACTTC. V and J are TRBV5-1 and TRBJ2-5; 7 nucleotides match TRBD1. In germline, CDR1 is SGHRS, CDR2 YFSETQ. The CDR3 is made up of 15 amino acids. Trimming took 4 bases from V and 3 from J; bases not matched to a gene: 9.